These 20 T cell receptor beta chains were sequenced from one sample in a study of shared clonotypes between healthy human individuals. Profiled with immunoSEQ multiplex PCR; TCRdb holds only in-frame clones, not every one. The table records over 2 million clones, over 85% of them present only once. Sequences were obtained from naive CD4+ T cells sorted from blood. Sample subset: CD45RA+ positively selected. These receptors came from a man aged 18 to 29 in good health.

This sequence joins TRBV4-3 and TRBJ1-6; 9 nucleotides match TRBD1. Trimming cost V 0 bases and J 7 bases; bases outside gene matches: 4. Germline V gene sequence: CDR1 LGHNA, CDR2 YSLEER. The CDR3 has 16 amino acids. CDR3 in amino acids: CASSQDPGTGNSPLHF. In nucleotides, the CDR3 is TGCGCCAGCAGCCAAGATCCCGGGACAGGGAATTCACCCCTCCACTTT.

The chain links TRBV5-8 to TRBJ2-7, with unresolved D. The CDR3 has 14 amino acids. V lost 0 bases, J lost 0 bases, and 7 bases lay in between. Germline V gene data show CDR1 as SGHTS and CDR2 as YDEGEE. CDR3 coding DNA: TGTGCCAGCAGCTTGGAACAGAGCTCCTACGAGCAGTACTTC. It specifies CASSLEQSSYEQYF.

The chain uses TRBV4-2 and TRBJ1-4, with a weak D call TRBD1 (5 bases). Looked up from germline, CDR1 is LGHNA and CDR2 is YNFKEQ. V lost 1 base, J lost 8 bases, and 14 bases lay in between. The length of the CDR3 is 15 residues. Written as DNA, the CDR3 is TGTGCCAGCAGCCAAGGCGTAGGGGCCCACGAAAAACTGTTTTTT. Protein product: CASSQGVGAHEKLFF.

This chain links TRBV7-2 with TRBJ2-7, with 9 bases fitting TRBD1. This CDR3 is 15 amino acids long. Germline V gene data show CDR1 as SGHTA and CDR2 as FQGNSA. V trimming: 3 bases; J trimming: 6 bases; junction bases outside the gene matches: 9. The CDR3 DNA sequence: TGTGCCAGCAGCTTTGCCGGGACAGGGATCTCCGAGCAGTACTTC. Amino acids: CASSFAGTGISEQYF.

This rearrangement joins TRBV5-1 to TRBJ2-3; the match to TRBD1 covers 12 bases. CDR3 length equals 15 residues. The junction had 3 bases not matched to a gene; V was cut back by 3 bases and J by 4 bases. Looked up from germline, CDR1 is SGHRS and CDR2 is YFSETQ. CDR3 loop: CASSSGQGAPDTQYF. CDR3 in DNA: TGCGCCAGCAGCTCGGGACAGGGGGCCCCAGATACGCAGTATTTT.

The V call is TRBV10-1, the J call TRBJ2-1; a weak D match, TRBD2 (6 bases). CDR1 and CDR2 (germline): WNHNN, SYGVQD (reference sequence). This CDR3 comprises 14 residues. The germline V and J ends were trimmed by 6 bases and 9 bases, with 18 bases remaining between them. CDR3 region: CASSAGTQGSEQFF. The DNA for the CDR3 is TGCGCCAGCAGCGCCGGGACTCAAGGTAGTGAGCAGTTCTTC.

A single count supports this clone. The chain carries TRBV10-3 and TRBJ2-2; 10 positions match TRBD2. V dropped 0 bases and J dropped 6; count of bases not matched to a gene: 1. CDR1 and CDR2 from the germline V gene are ENHRY and SYGVKD. The CDR3 runs to 15 residues. The CDR3 sequence: CAISESSGRPGELFF. The CDR3 nucleotides are TGTGCCATCAGTGAGTCTAGCGGGAGGCCCGGGGAGCTGTTTTTT.

The CDR3 DNA is TGTGCCAGCAGTTCTGGCCTGGCGTATGGCTACACCTTC. Translation: CASSSGLAYGYTF. The rearrangement links TRBV28 to TRBJ1-2; D unclear. V lost 4 bases to trimming and J lost 5 bases, with 11 bases between them. The CDR3 is made up of 13 amino acids. From germline, CDR1 is MDHEN and CDR2 SYDVKM.

This sequence joins TRBV19 and TRBJ1-5; D gene ambiguous. This CDR3 is 13 amino acids long. Trimming shortened V by 10 bases and J by 2 bases, and 12 bases separated the two germline ends. Looked up from germline, CDR1 is LNHDA and CDR2 is SQIVND (reference sequence). CDR3 sequence: CATREQGNQPQHF. DNA of the CDR3: TGTGCCACTAGGGAGCAGGGCAATCAGCCCCAGCATTTT.

The chain combines TRBV4-1 with TRBJ2-5; 8 bases are a match to TRBD1. There are 15 residues in the CDR3. CDR1 and CDR2 from the germline V gene are MGHRA and YSYEKL. Unmatched junction bases numbered 9, after V lost 4 bases and J lost 5 bases. CDR3 bases: TGCGCCAGCAGCCCCCAGGGGGCAGCGTGGGAGACCCAGTACTTC. Translating gives CASSPQGAAWETQYF.

The chain is built from TRBV11-2 and TRBJ2-7; possibly TRBD2 for D (6 bases). The CDR3 spans 17 residues. Germline V lookup: CDR1 SGHAT, CDR2 FQNNGV. The germline V and J ends were trimmed by 0 bases and 4 bases, with 19 bases remaining between them. CDR3 nucleotide sequence: TGTGCCAGCAGCTTAGAAGGCCTAGCGATTCCTCTGTACGAGCAGTACTTC. This gives the protein CASSLEGLAIPLYEQYF.

The chain recombines TRBV28 with TRBJ1-2, with D unclear. From germline, CDR1 is MDHEN and CDR2 SYDVKM. V was shortened by 5 bases and J by 0 bases, with 7 bases between the two germline ends. This CDR3 comprises 13 residues. The CDR3, as DNA: TGTGCCAGCAGTGATGGAGCTAACTATGGCTACACCTTC. This encodes CASSDGANYGYTF.

The chain joins TRBV7-3 to TRBJ2-2; maybe TRBD2 (6 bases). The CDR3 runs 14 residues. Trimming took 3 bases from V and 2 from J, leaving 7 bases between them. Germline CDR1 SGHTA, CDR2 FQGTGA. CDR3 coding DNA: TGTGCCAGCAGCTTCGGGGGTAACACCGGGGAGCTGTTTTTT. Translated, it gives CASSFGGNTGELFF. The full variable domain, in which reference TRBV7-3 and TRBJ2-2 provide the parts outside the CDR3, is GAGVSQTPSNKVTEKGKYVELRCDPISGHTALYWYRQSLGQGPEFLIYFQGTGAADDSGLPNDRFFAVRPEGSVSTLKIQRTERGDSAVYLCASSFGGNTGELFFGEGSRLTVL.

This clone was observed once. V usage is TRBV11-2 and J usage is TRBJ2-1; D remains unclear. The CDR3 is 14 residues long. V lost 1 base to trimming and J lost 10 bases, with 14 bases between them. Per the germline V gene, CDR1 is SGHAT and CDR2 is FQNNGV. The CDR3 loop is CASSLVATAHEQFF. The CDR3 nucleotides are TGTGCCAGCAGCTTAGTAGCCACCGCTCACGAGCAGTTCTTC.

V gene TRBV5-6 combines with J gene TRBJ1-1, with 9 bases identical to TRBD1. V lost 0 bases, J lost 12 bases, and 15 bases stayed unmatched. The CDR3 totals 16 residues. Looked up from germline, CDR1 is SGHDT and CDR2 is YYEEEE. CDR3 nucleotides: TGTGCCAGCAGCTTGGCCGGGACAGGGCGGTTGGTGAAGCCTTTCTTT. Residues: CASSLAGTGRLVKPFF. The full variable domain, rest sourced from reference TRBV5-6 and TRBJ1-1, is DAGVTQSPTHLIKTRGQQVTLRCSPKSGHDTVSWYQQALGQGPQFIFQYYEEEERQRGNFPDRFSGHQFPNYSSELNVNALLLGDSALYLCASSLAGTGRLVKPFFGQGTRLTVV.

This chain joins TRBV9 and TRBJ2-7; no definite D call. There are 14 residues in the CDR3. Germline V gene lookup returns CDR1 SGDLS and CDR2 YYNGEE. V was trimmed by 2 bases and J by 1 base, leaving 10 bases between them. The CDR3 loop reads CASSVNPTSYEQYF. CDR3 DNA: TGTGCCAGCAGCGTCAACCCCACGTCCTACGAGCAGTACTTC.

The chain carries TRBV18 and TRBJ1-2; D call uncertain. The germline CDR1 and CDR2 sequences are KGHSH and LQKENI. The CDR3 contains 12 residues. V lost 6 bases and J 5 bases, leaving 10 bases between the germline ends. CDR3 in amino acids: CASSSADYGYTF. The CDR3, as DNA: TGTGCCAGCTCCTCTGCGGATTATGGCTACACCTTC.

V usage is TRBV5-6 and J usage is TRBJ2-1, with D uncertain. V gave up 2 bases and J gave up 0 bases, with 15 bases separating them. Per the germline V gene, CDR1 is SGHDT and CDR2 is YYEEEE. The CDR3 runs to 17 residues. The CDR3 reads CASSLRVTLSSYNEQFF. CDR3 DNA sequence: TGTGCCAGCAGCTTACGAGTGACTCTATCCTCCTACAATGAGCAGTTCTTC.

A note on this clone: This CDR3 is also generated by other DNA sequences in the sample. The V gene is TRBV6-1, the J gene TRBJ2-7; TRBD1 is a possible D gene (5 bases). Trimming took off 1 base at V and 4 bases at J, with 14 bases between the two ends. CDR3 size: 15 residues. Germline values: CDR1 MNHNS, CDR2 SASEGT. The CDR3 DNA reads as TGTGCCAGCAGTGAAGTCGGACATGGAACTTACGAGCAGTACTTC. Amino acid sequence: CASSEVGHGTYEQYF.

The chain employs TRBV7-6 and TRBJ2-3; possibly TRBD2 for D (6 bases). V was shortened by 5 bases and J by 7 bases, with 31 bases between the two germline ends. This CDR3 has 19 residues. Germline V gene data show CDR1 as SGHVS and CDR2 as FNYEAQ. CDR3 DNA: TGTGCCAGCAGCCTAAAGCCCAGTGCCGGGACTCAATACGTGTATACGCAGTATTTT. Amino acids: CASSLKPSAGTQYVYTQYF.